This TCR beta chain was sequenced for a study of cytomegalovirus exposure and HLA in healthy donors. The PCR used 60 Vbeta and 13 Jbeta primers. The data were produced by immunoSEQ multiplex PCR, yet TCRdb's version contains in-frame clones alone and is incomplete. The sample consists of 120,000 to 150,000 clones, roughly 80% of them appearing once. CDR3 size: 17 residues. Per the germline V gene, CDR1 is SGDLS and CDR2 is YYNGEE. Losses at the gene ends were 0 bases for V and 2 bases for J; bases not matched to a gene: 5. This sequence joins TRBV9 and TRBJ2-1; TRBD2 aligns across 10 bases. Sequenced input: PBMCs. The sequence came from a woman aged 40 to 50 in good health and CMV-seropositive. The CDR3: CASSVVAAGGPYNEQFF. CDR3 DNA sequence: TGTGCCAGCAGCGTAGTCGCAGCGGGGGGGCCCTACAATGAGCAGTTCTTC.